This T cell receptor (beta chain) was profiled in a study of CD8+ T cells in alopecia areata. In alopecia areata patients, both lesional scalp punch biopsies and peripheral blood were collected. Germline assignment: CDR1 MDHEN and CDR2 SYDVKM. CDR3 length: 15 amino acids. J was trimmed by 1 base and V by 6 bases; bases with no gene match: 6. The sequencing template was cDNA reverse transcribed from extracted RNA. Sequencing was performed with immunoSEQ multiplex PCR; in TCRdb, only in-frame clones are kept and a portion is missing. The sample carries around 200,000 clones, over 55% recorded once. The clonotype was recovered from a human donor with alopecia areata. Sample: CD4+ T cells sorted from blood, taken at week 0. The rearrangement links TRBV28 to TRBJ2-4; 7 nucleotides align to TRBD1. The CDR3: CASSRDRGAKNIQYF. Written as DNA, the CDR3 is TGTGCCAGCAGCAGGGACAGAGGGGCCAAAAACATTCAGTACTTC.